A selection of T cell receptor beta chains follows, all from one sample in a study of cytomegalovirus exposure and HLA in healthy donors. Libraries were prepared by immunoSEQ multiplex PCR; TCRdb keeps only in-frame clonotypes and omits some of them. Listed are about 120,000 clones; around 7% falls within the top ten. Sample: PBMCs. Receptors originate from a man aged 40-50 years in good health and CMV-seropositive. Each CDR3 is given with its conserved first and last residue.

v_call cdr3_aa
TRBV19 CASNPTGYYEQYF
TRBV5-8 CASSLTQTGGLYEQYF
TRBV19 CASSGQGGLYEQYF
TRBV28 CASSLTGGWQPQHF
TRBV5-1 CASSFGLAGGYEQYF
TRBV5-1 CASSLAGGSNQPQHF
TRBV9 CASSVGGTGGRNTEAFF
TRBV9 CASSPREGLSYNEQFF
TRBV29-1 CSSFGEHTEAFF
TRBV5-1 CASSLEGQGAGELFF
TRBV9 CASSVGQGIGTDTQYF
TRBV9 CASSPSDRAYGNEKLFF
TRBV18 CASSPAATNEKLFF
TRBV5-8 CASSLVAGVGTGELFF
TRBV29-1 CSVEGLAREGIFNEQFF
TRBV29-1 CSGGTGYNEQFF
TRBV9 CASSPRGQGREKLFF
TRBV19 CASRQTGVYNEQFF
TRBV5-1 CASSLAPRGGYTF
TRBV4-1 CASSLDRQNTEAFF
TRBV7-9 CASSLAGAAHTGELFF
TRBV5-6 CASSYRTGSYGYTF
TRBV7-9 CASSRRGQGSGANVLTF
TRBV30 CARRGTRTGELFF
TRBV2 CASRVGRRDTEAFF
TRBV5-1 CASSLEGARPNEQYF
TRBV6-5 CASRSQGEKLFF
TRBV11-2 CASSFVGQGYGYTF
TRBV7-2 CASSSAGGAGNTIYF
TRBV6-1 CASSSYTGELFF
TRBV9 CASSVASGPAYEQYF
TRBV6-5 CASSDFYEQYF
TRBV7-2 CASSLVVGTSGYEQYF
TRBV10-1 CASSVGLESYNEQFF
TRBV10-3 CAISARVTNTEAFF
TRBV5-1 CASSFSGQGEYF
TRBV19 CASSPPYNSYNEQFF
TRBV9 CASSVGGGIFTYEQYF
TRBV2 CATFGEVYEQYF
TRBV28 CASRTSLGAGEGDTQYF
TRBV27 CASTTQAGLAVYNEQFF
TRBV19 CASSSTGAGGEKLFF
TRBV5-6 CASSLDPSGIYEQYF
TRBV6-1 CASKLVFSYEQYF
TRBV11-2 CASSLTPTGQVYNEQFF
TRBV5-1 CASSLKTGGANTEAFF
TRBV27 CASSSRGTTLPGEQYF
TRBV4-2 CASSPVGMTSGPGNTGELFF